Sequencing of this T cell receptor beta chain was carried out in a study of T cell repertoires in cytomegalovirus infection. Overall study context: Based on public TCR beta signatures, there were indications of CMV infection and of a matching HLA type. Notes on the study in general: Ex vivo responses were dominated by HLA-C-restricted CMV-specific TCR beta clonotypes.

With respect to this clonotype: Its antigen is unidentified. A much larger clonotype is one base distant, so this may be a read error.

Germline loops: CDR1 SGHVS, CDR2 FNYEAQ. This CDR3 region has 11 residues. TCRdb re-derived calls from the reads in MiXCR, one entry per CDR3 protein. This repertoire shows hundreds of thousands of distinct CDR3 sequences, around 29% found once; its top ten account for 11% to 15%. Sample: cultured CD8+ T cells from PBMCs, taken from culture after CMV antigen stimulation. This chain uses TRBV7-6 with TRBJ1-1, with D unresolved. This sequence originates from a human donor in good health (CMV status not recorded). Some clones in this sample may be carry-over from other donors' samples. The CDR3 is CTSSSTDGMLF. CDR3 sequence (DNA): TGTACCAGCAGCTCAACGGACGGCATGCTCTTT.